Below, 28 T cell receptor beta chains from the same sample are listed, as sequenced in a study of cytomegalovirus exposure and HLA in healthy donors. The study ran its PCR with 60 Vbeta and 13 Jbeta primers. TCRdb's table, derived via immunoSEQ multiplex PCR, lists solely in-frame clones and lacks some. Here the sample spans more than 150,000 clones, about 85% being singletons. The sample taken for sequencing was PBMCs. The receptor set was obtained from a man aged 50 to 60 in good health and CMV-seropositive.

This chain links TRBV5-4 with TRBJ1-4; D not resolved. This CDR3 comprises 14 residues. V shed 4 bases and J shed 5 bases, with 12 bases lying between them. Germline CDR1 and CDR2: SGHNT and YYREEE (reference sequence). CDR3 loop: CASSGGLRNEKLFF. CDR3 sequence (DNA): TGTGCCAGCAGCGGCGGGCTGAGGAATGAAAAACTGTTTTTT.

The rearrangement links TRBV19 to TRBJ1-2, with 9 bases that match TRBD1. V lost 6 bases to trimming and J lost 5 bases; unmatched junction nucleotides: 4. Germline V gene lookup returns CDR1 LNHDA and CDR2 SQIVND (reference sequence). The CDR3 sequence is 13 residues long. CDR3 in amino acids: CASSPGQGYGYTF. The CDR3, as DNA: TGTGCCAGTAGCCCGGGACAGGGTTATGGCTACACCTTC.

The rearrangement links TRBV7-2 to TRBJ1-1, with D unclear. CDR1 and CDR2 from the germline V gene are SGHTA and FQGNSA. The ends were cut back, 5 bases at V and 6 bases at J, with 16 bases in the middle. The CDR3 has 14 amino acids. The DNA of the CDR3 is TGTGCCAGCAGCATGAGGGCCTTCTGGGCTGAAGCTTTCTTT. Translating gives CASSMRAFWAEAFF.

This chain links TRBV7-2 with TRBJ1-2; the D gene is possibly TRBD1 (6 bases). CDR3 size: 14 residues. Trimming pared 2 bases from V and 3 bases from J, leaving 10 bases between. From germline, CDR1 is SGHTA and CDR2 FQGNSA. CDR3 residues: CASSLRTADYGYTF. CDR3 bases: TGTGCCAGCAGCTTAAGGACAGCGGACTATGGCTACACCTTC.

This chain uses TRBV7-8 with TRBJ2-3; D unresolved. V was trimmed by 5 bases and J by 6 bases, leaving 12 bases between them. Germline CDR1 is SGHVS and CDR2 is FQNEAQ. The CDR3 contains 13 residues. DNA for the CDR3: TGTGCCAGCAGCCCGCCAAAAGAGGATACGCAGTATTTT. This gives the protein CASSPPKEDTQYF.

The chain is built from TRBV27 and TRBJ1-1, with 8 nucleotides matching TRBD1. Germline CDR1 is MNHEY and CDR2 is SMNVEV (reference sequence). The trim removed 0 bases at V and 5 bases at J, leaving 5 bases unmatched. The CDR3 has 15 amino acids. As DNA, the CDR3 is TGTGCCAGCAGTTTATCCGGGACAGGTCTAACTGAAGCTTTCTTT. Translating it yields CASSLSGTGLTEAFF.

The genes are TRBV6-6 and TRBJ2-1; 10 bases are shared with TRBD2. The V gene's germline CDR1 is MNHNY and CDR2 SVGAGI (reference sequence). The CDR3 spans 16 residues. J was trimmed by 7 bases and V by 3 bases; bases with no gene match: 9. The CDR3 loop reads CASSYVSGRAGNEQFF. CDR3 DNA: TGTGCCAGCAGTTATGTCAGCGGGAGGGCGGGTAATGAGCAGTTCTTC.

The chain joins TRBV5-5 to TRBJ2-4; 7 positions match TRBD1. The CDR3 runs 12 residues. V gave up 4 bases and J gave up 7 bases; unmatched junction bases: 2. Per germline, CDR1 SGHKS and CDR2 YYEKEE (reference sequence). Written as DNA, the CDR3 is TGTGCCAGCAGCCAGGGGGTGAACATTCAGTACTTC. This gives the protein CASSQGVNIQYF.

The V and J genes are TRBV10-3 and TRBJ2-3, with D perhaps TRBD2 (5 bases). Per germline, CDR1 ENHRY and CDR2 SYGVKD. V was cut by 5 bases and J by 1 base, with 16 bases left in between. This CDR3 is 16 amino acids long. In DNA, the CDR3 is TGTGCCATCAGTCCCGGACGGGGAATGGGCACAGATACGCAGTATTTT. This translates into CAISPGRGMGTDTQYF.

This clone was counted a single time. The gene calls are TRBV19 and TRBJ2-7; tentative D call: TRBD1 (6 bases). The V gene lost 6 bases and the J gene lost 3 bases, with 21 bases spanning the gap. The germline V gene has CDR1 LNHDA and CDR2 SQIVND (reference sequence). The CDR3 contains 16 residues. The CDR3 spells CASSPEGDPYIYEQYF. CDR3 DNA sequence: TGTGCCAGTAGCCCAGAGGGGGACCCATACATCTACGAGCAGTACTTC.

Written as DNA, the CDR3 is TGTGCCAGCGCAGGGGCTAGCGGGATCTACAATGAGCAGTTCTTC. Protein sequence: CASAGASGIYNEQFF. The chain is built from TRBV6-1 and TRBJ2-1; TRBD2 aligns across 9 bases. The germline CDR1 and CDR2 sequences are MNHNS and SASEGT. The CDR3 totals 15 residues. Trimming at V came to 8 bases and at J to 3 bases, leaving 8 bases not matched to a gene.

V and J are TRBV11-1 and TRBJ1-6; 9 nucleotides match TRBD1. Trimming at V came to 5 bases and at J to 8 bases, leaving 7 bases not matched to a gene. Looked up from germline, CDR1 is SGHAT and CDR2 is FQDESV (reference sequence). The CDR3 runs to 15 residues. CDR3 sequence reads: CASSIRRQGDSPLHF. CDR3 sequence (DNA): TGTGCCAGCAGCATAAGGAGACAGGGGGATTCACCCCTCCACTTT.

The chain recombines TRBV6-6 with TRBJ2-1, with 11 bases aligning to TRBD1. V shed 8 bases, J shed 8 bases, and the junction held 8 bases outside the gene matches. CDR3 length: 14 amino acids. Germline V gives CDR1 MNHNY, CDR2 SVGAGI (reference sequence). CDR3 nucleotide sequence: TGTGCCAGCGTCGGACAGGGGGCTTCATATGAGCAGTTCTTC. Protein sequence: CASVGQGASYEQFF.

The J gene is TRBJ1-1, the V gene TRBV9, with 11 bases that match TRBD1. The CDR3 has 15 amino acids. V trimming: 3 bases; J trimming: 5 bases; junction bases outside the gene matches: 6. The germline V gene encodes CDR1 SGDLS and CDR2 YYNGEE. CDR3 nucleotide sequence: TGTGCCAGCAGCGCCACCGGGACAGGGGGGACTGAAGCTTTCTTT. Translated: CASSATGTGGTEAFF. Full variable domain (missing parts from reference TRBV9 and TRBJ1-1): DSGVTQTPKHLITATGQRVTLRCSPRSGDLSVYWYQQSLDQGLQFLIQYYNGEERAKGNILERFSAQQFPDLHSELNLSSLELGDSALYFCASSATGTGGTEAFFGQGTRLTVV.

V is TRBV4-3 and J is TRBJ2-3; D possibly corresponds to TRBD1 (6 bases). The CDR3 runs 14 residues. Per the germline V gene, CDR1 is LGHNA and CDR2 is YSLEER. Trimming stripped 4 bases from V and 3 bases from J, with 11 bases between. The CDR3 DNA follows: TGCGCCAGCAGCCCGGACAGTTTTACAGATACGCAGTATTTT. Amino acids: CASSPDSFTDTQYF.

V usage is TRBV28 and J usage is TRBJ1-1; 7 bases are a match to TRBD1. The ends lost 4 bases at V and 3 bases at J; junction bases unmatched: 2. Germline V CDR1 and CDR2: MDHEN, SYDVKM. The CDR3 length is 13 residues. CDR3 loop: CASSSGQYTEAFF. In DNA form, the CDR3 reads TGTGCCAGCAGTTCGGGACAGTACACTGAAGCTTTCTTT.

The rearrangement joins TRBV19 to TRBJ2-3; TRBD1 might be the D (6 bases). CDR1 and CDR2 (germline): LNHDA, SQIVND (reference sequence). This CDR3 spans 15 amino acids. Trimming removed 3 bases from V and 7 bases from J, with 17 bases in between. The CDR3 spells CASSMAGAITNTQYF. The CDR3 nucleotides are TGTGCCAGTAGTATGGCAGGGGCAATCACGAATACGCAGTATTTT.

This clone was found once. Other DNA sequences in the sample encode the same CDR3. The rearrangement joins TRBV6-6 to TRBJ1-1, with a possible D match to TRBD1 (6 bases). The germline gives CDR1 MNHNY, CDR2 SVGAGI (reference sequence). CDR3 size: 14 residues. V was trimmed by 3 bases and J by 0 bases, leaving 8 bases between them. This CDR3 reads CASSYDRMNTEAFF. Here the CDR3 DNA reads TGTGCCAGCAGTTATGACAGGATGAACACTGAAGCTTTCTTT.

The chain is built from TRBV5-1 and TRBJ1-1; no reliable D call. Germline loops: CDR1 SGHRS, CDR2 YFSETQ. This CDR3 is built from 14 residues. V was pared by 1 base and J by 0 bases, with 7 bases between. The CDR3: CASSLLVLNTEAFF. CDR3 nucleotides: TGCGCCAGCAGCTTGCTAGTACTGAACACTGAAGCTTTCTTT.

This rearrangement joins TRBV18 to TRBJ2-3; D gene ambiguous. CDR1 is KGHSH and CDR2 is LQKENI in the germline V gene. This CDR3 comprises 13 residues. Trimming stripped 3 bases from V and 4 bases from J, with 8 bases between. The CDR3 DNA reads TGTGCCAGCTCACCCGAGAACGCAGATACGCAGTATTTT. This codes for CASSPENADTQYF.

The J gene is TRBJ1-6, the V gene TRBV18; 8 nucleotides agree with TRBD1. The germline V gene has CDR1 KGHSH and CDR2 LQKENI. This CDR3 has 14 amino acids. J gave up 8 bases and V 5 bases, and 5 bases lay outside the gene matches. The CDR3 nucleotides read TGTGCCAGCTCAGCGACAGGGGATGATTCACCCCTCCACTTT. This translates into CASSATGDDSPLHF.

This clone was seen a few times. The CDR3 reads CASRRYVRPGQGTDTQYF. DNA for the CDR3: TGTGCCAGCAGACGTTATGTTCGACCGGGACAGGGCACAGATACGCAGTATTTT. This chain links TRBV7-2 with TRBJ2-3; 8 nucleotides match TRBD1. This CDR3 spans 18 amino acids. Trimming took 6 bases from V and 1 from J; bases not matched to a gene: 15. Germline loops: CDR1 SGHTA, CDR2 FQGNSA.

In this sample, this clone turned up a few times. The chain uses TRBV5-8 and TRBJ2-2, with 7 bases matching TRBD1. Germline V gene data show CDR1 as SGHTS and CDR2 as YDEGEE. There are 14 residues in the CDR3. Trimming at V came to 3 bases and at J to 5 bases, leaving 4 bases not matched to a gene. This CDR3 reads CASSSPRGTGELFF. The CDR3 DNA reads TGTGCCAGCAGCTCCCCCAGGGGGACCGGGGAGCTGTTTTTT. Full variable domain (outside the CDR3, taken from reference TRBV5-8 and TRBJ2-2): EAGVTQSPTHLIKTRGQQATLRCSPISGHTSVYWYQQALGLGLQFLLWYDEGEERNRGNFPPRFSGRQFPNYSSELNVNALELEDSALYLCASSSPRGTGELFFGEGSRLTVL.

The CDR3 bases are TGTGCCAGCAGTTTCAGCAGGGGCTACACAGATACGCAGTATTTT. Amino acid sequence: CASSFSRGYTDTQYF. V gene TRBV28 combines with J gene TRBJ2-3; perhaps TRBD1 as D (6 bases). This CDR3 contains 15 residues. Trimming stripped 3 bases from V and 2 bases from J, with 12 bases between. Germline V gives CDR1 MDHEN, CDR2 SYDVKM.

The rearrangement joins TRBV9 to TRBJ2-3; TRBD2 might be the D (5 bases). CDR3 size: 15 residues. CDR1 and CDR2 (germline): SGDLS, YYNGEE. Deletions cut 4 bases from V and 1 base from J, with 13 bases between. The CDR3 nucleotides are TGTGCCAGCAGCCTTGAGGGTCGGGGCACAGATACGCAGTATTTT. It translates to CASSLEGRGTDTQYF.

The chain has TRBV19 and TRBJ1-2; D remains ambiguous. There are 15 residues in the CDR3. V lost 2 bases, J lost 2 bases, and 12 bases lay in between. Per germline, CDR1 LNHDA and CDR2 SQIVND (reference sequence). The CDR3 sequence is CASSIFATENYGYTF. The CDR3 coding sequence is TGTGCCAGTAGTATATTTGCCACAGAGAACTATGGCTACACCTTC.

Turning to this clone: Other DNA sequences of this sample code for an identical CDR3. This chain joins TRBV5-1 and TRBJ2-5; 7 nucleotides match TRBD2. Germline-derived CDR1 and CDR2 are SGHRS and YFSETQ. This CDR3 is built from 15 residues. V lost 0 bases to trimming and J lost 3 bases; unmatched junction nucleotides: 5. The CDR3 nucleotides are TGCGCCAGCAGCTTGGCCGGAACTAGCGAAGAGACCCAGTACTTC. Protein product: CASSLAGTSEETQYF. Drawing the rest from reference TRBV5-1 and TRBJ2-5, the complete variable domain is KAGVTQTPRYLIKTRGQQVTLSCSPISGHRSVSWYQQTPGQGLQFLFEYFSETQRNKGNFPGRFSGRQFSNSRSEMNVSTLELGDSALYLCASSLAGTSEETQYFGPGTRLLVL.

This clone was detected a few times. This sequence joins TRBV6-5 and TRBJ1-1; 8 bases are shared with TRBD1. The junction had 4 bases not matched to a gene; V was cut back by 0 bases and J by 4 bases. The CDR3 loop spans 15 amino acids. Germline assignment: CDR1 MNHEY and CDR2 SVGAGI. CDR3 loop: CASSYSRTGTTEAFF. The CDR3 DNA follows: TGTGCCAGCAGTTACTCCCGGACAGGGACCACTGAAGCTTTCTTT.